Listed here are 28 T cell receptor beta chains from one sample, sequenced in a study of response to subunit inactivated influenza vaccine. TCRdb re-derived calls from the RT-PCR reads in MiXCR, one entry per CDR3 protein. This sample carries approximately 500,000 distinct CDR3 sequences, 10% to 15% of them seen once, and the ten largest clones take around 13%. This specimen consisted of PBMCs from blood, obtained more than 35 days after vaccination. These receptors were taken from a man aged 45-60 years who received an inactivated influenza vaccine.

The CDR3 loop is CASSLYQGGHEQYF. For the CDR3, the DNA is TGTGCCAGCAGCTTATATCAGGGAGGGCACGAGCAGTACTTC. The gene calls are TRBV7-9 and TRBJ2-7, with 7 bases fitting TRBD2. Germline V gene data show CDR1 as SEHNR and CDR2 as FQNEAQ (reference sequence). CDR3 length: 14 residues. J lost 5 bases, V lost 2 bases, and 6 bases had no gene match.

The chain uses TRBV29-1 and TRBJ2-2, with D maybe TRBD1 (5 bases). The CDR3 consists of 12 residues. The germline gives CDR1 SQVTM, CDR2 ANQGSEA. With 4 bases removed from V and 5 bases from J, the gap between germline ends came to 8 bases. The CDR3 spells CSVGQTTGELFF. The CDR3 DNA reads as TGCAGCGTTGGACAGACGACCGGGGAGCTGTTTTTT.

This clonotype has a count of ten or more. The CDR3 bases are TGTGCCAGCAGTTTACCGCGGGGCGGGGGCAACTACAATGAGCAGTTCTTC. Its protein is CASSLPRGGGNYNEQFF. The chain couples TRBV12-3 or TRBV12-4 to TRBJ2-1, with D possibly matching TRBD2 (7 bases). Trimming removed 2 bases from V and 3 bases from J, with 17 bases in between. The CDR3 runs to 17 residues.

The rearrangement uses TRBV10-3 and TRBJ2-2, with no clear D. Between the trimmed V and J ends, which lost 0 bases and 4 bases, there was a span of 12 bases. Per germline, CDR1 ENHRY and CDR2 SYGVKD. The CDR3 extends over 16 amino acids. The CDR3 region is CAISESTPLSTGELFF. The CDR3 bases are TGTGCCATCAGTGAGTCGACCCCGCTAAGCACCGGGGAGCTGTTTTTT.

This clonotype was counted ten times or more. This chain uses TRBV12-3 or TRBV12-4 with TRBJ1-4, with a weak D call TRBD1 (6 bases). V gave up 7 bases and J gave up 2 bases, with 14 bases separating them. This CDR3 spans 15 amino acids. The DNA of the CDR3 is TGTGCCAGCAATTACGGGGGGCCCACTAATGAAAAACTGTTTTTT. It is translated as CASNYGGPTNEKLFF.

CDR3 amino acids: CASSVKGYNSPLHF. Here the CDR3 DNA reads TGTGCCAGCAGCGTAAAGGGCTATAATTCACCCCTCCACTTT. The chain carries TRBV9 and TRBJ1-6, with no clear D. The CDR3 covers 14 residues. Trimming left V 1 base short and J 3 bases short, with 5 bases between. Germline lookup yields CDR1 SGDLS and CDR2 YYNGEE. Complete variable domain (other parts from reference TRBV9 and TRBJ1-6): DSGVTQTPKHLITATGQRVTLRCSPRSGDLSVYWYQQSLDQGLQFLIQYYNGEERAKGNILERFSAQQFPDLHSELNLSSLELGDSALYFCASSVKGYNSPLHFGNGTRLTVT.

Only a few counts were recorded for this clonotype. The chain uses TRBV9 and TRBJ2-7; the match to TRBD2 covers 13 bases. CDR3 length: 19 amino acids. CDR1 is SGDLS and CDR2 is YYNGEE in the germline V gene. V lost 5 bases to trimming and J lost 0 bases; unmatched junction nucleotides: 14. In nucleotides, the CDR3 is TGTGCCAGCAGTAACACGGGACTAGCGGGATCGGGTCTCTCCTACGAGCAGTACTTC. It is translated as CASSNTGLAGSGLSYEQYF.

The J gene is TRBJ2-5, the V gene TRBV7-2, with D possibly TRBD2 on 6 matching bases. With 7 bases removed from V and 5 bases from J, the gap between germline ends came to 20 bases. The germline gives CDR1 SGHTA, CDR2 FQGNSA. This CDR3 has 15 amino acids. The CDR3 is CASNPDRGKGETQYF. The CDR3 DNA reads TGTGCCAGCAACCCAGATCGGGGGAAGGGGGAGACCCAGTACTTC.

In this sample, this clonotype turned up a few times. The CDR3 nucleotides are TGTGCCAGCAGATCGGGACTAGCGGGATCTCAGTACTTC. This translates into CASRSGLAGSQYF. The chain recombines TRBV27 with TRBJ2-5; 13 bases agree with TRBD2. J gave up 11 bases and V 6 bases, and 6 bases lay outside the gene matches. Germline CDR1 and CDR2: MNHEY and SMNVEV (reference sequence). The CDR3 is made up of 13 amino acids.

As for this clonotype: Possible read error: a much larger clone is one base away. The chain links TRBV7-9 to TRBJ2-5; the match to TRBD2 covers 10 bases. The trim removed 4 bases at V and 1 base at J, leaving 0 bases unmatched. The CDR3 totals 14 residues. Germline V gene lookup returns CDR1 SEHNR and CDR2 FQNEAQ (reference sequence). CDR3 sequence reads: CASSWTSGQETQYF. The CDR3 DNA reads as TGTGCCAGCAGCTGGACTAGCGGCCAAGAGACCCAGTACTTC. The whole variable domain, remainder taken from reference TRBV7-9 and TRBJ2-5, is DTGVSQNPRHKITKRGQNVTFRCDPISEHNRLYWYRQTLGQGPEFLTYFQNEAQLEKSRLLSDRFSAERPKGSFSTLEIQRTEQGDSAMYLCASSWTSGQETQYFGPGTRLLVL.

Here the CDR3 DNA reads TGTGCCAGCAGCTTAGGGGAACGCGGGCAGTACTTC. Translation gives CASSLGERGQYF. The rearrangement uses TRBV7-2 and TRBJ2-7; D gene uncertain. Germline lookup yields CDR1 SGHTA and CDR2 FQGNSA. The length of the CDR3 is 12 residues. The V end was cut by 1 base, the J end by 9 bases, with 10 bases between.

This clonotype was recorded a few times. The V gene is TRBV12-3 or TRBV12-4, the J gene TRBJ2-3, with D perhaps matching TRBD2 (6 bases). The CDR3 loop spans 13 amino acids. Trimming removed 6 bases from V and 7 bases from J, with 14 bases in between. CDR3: CASSPSGENTQYF. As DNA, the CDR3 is TGTGCCAGCAGCCCGTCGGGGGAAAATACGCAGTATTTT.

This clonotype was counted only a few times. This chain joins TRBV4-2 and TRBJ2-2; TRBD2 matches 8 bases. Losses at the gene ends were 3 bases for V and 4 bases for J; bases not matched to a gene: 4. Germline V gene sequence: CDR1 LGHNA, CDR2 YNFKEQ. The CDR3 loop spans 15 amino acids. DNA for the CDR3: TGTGCCAGCAGCCACGGCGGGAGGCGCACCGGGGAGCTGTTTTTT. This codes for CASSHGGRRTGELFF.

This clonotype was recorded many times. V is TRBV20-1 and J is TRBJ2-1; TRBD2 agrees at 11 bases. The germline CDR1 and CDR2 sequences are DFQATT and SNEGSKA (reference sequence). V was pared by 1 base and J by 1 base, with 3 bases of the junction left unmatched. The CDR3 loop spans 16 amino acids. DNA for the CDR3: TGCAGTGCTAGAGTATTAGCGGGGGGGTCCTACAATGAGCAGTTCTTC. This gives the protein CSARVLAGGSYNEQFF.

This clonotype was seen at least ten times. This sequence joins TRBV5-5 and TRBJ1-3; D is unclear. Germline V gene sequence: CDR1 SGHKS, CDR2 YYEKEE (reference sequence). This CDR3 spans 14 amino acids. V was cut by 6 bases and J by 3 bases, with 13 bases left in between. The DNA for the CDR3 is TGTGCCAGCACCACTCGGGTGGTTGGAAACACCATATATTTT. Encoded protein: CASTTRVVGNTIYF.

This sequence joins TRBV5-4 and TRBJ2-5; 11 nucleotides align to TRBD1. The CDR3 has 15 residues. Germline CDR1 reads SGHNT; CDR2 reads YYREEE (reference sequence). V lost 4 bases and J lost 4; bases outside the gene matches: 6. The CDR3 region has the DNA TGTGCCAGCAGCCCGGACAGGGGGCAGAGAGAGACCCAGTACTTC. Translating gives CASSPDRGQRETQYF.

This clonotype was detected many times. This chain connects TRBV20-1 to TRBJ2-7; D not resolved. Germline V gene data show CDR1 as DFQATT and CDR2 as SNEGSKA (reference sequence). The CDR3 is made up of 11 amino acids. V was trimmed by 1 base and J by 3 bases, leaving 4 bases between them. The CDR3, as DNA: TGCAGTGCTAGAGGGGGCTACGAGCAGTACTTC. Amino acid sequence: CSARGGYEQYF.

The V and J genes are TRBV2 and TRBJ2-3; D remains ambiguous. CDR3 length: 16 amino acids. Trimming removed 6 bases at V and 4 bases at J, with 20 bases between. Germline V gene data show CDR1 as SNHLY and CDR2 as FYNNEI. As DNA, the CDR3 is TGTGCCAGCAGATTACGGGCCTCGATAGACGCAGATACGCAGTATTTT. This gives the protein CASRLRASIDADTQYF.

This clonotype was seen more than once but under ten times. The CDR3 nucleotides read TGCAGTGCTACTAGCGGGAGGGAGGCCAAAAACATTCAGTACTTC. It translates to CSATSGREAKNIQYF. The chain has TRBV20-1 and TRBJ2-4, with 12 bases identical to TRBD2. The CDR3 consists of 15 residues. V lost 4 bases and J lost 1; bases outside the gene matches: 2. Per the germline V gene, CDR1 is DFQATT and CDR2 is SNEGSKA (reference sequence).

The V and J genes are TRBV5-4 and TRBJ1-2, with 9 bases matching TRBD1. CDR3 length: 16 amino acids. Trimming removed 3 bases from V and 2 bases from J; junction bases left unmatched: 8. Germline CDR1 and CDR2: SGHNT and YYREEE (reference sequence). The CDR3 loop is CASSSPGQGNNYGYTF. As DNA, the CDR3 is TGTGCCAGCAGCTCACCGGGACAGGGTAACAACTATGGCTACACCTTC.

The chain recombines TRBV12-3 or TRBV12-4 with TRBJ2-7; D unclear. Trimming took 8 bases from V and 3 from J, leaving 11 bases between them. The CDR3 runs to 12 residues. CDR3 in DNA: TGTGCCAGCTCCCCGACAATCTACGAGCAGTACTTC. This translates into CASSPTIYEQYF.

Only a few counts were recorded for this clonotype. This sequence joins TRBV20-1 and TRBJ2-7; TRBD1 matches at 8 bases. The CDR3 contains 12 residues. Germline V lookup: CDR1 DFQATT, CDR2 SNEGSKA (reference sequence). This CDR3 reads CNGQGSDYEQYF. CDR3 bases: TGCAATGGACAGGGTTCGGACTACGAGCAGTACTTC.

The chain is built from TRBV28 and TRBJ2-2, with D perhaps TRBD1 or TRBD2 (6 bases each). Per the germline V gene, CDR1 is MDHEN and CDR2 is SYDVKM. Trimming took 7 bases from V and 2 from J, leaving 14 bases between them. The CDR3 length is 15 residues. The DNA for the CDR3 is TGTGCCAGCATCACCGGGGGCTTTAACACCGGGGAGCTGTTTTTT. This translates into CASITGGFNTGELFF.

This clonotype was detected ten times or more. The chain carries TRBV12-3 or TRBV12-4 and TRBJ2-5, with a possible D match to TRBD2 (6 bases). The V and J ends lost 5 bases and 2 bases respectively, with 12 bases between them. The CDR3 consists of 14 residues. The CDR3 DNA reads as TGTGCCAGCAGTCCCAGTCGGGGGCAAGAGACCCAGTACTTC. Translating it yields CASSPSRGQETQYF.

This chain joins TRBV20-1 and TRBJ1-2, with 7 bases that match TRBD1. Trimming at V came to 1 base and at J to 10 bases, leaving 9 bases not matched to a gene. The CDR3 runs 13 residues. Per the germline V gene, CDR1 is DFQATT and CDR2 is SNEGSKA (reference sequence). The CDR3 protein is CSARGRDRETYTF. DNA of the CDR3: TGCAGTGCTAGAGGCCGCGACAGGGAGACCTACACCTTC.

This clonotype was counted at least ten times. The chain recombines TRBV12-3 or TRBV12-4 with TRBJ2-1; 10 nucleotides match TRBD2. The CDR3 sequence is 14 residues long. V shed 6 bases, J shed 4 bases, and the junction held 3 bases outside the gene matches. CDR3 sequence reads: CASRATSGYNEQFF. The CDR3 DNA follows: TGTGCCAGCAGGGCGACTAGCGGGTACAATGAGCAGTTCTTC.

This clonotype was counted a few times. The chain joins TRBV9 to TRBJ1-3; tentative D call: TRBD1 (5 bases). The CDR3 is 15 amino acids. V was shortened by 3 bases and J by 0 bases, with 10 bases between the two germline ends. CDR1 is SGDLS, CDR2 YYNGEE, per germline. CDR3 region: CASSEGSISGNTIYF. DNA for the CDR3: TGTGCCAGCAGCGAGGGGAGTATCTCTGGAAACACCATATATTTT.

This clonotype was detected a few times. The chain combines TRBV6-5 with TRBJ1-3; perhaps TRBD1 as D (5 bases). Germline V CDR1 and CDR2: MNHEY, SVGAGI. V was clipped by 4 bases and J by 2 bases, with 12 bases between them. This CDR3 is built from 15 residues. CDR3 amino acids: CASSLSRATGNTIYF. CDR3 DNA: TGTGCCAGCAGTTTGAGCAGGGCAACTGGAAACACCATATATTTT.